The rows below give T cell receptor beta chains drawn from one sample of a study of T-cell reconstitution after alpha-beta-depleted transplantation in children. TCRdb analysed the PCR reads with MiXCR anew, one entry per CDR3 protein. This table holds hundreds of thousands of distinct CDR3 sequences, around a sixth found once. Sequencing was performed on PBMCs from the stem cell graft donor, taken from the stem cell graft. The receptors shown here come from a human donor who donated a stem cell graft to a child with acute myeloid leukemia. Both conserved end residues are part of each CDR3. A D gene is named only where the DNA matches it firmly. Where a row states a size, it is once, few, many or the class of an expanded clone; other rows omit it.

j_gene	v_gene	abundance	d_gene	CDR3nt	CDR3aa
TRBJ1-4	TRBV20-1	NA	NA	TGCAGTGCTACACTATGGGGGAAACTGTTTTTT	CSATLWGKLFF
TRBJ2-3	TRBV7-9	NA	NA	TGTGCCAGCAGCTTAGGGTTCTCGGGAGATACGCAGTATTTT	CASSLGFSGDTQYF
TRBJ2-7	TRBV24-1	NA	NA	TGTGCCGCCCATCGGCAGGGCCTTTTGACCTACGAGCAGTACTTC	CAAHRQGLLTYEQYF
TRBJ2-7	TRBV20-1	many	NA	TGCAGTGCTAGAGATGACAGTTATGCCTACGAGCAGTACTTC	CSARDDSYAYEQYF
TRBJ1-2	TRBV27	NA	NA	TGCGCCAGCAGATTGCGGGAGAACTATGGCTACACCTTC	CASRLRENYGYTF
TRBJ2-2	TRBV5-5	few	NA	TGTGCCAGCAGCTTGGGTTCCGCCCGGGGCACCGGGGAGCTGTTTTTT	CASSLGSARGTGELFF
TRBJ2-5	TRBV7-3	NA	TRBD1	TGTGCCAGCAGCTTATCGCCGGGACAGGGTGAGACCCAGTACTTC	CASSLSPGQGETQYF
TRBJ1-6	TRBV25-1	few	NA	TGTGCCAGCATCGGGCAGGGCAATTCACCCCTCCACTTT	CASIGQGNSPLHF
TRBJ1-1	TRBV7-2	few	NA	TGTGCCAGCAGCTTGCTCGATTACACTGAAGCTTTCTTT	CASSLLDYTEAFF
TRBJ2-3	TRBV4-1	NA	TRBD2	TGCGCCAGCAGCCAAACTAGCGGGGGGGAGCGAGATACGCAGTATTTT	CASSQTSGGERDTQYF
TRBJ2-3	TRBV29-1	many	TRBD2	TGCAGCGTTGAAAGCGGGGGGAAGACAGATACGCAGTATTTT	CSVESGGKTDTQYF
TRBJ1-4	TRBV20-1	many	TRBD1	TGCAGTGCTAGAGACTCCGGACAGGGGGATGAAAAACTGTTTTTT	CSARDSGQGDEKLFF
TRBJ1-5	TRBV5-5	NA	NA	TGTGCCAGCAGCTTGAGTGACAAGGGCAATCAGCCCCAGCATTTT	CASSLSDKGNQPQHF
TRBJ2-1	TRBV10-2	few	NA	TGCGCCAGCAGTGGGGAAGCGTTGGTCTCCTACAATGAGCAGTTCTTC	CASSGEALVSYNEQFF
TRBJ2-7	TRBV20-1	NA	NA	TGCAGTGCTAGCGGGACTTTTGCCTACGAGCAGTACTTC	CSASGTFAYEQYF
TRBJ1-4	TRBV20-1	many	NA	TGCAGTGCAAGCCGGGACGGGGGCTTTGAAAAACTGTTTTTT	CSASRDGGFEKLFF
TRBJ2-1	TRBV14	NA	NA	TGTGCCAGCAGCCAAGCAGGCGGGGAGATATACAATGAGCAGTTCTTC	CASSQAGGEIYNEQFF
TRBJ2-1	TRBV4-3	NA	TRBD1	TGCGCCAGCAGCCAAGAGTGGGGACAGGGGAATGAGCAGTTCTTC	CASSQEWGQGNEQFF
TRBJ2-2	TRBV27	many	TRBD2	TGTGCCACCACCCCTAGCGGGGGCGGGGAGCTGTTTTTT	CATTPSGGGELFF
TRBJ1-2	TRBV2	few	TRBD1	TGTGCCAGCACGCCTGAGGGACAGGGAGCCTACACCTTC	CASTPEGQGAYTF
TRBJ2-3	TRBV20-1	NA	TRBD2	TGCAGTGCTCCGAGCGGGGGGATCACAGATACGCAGTATTTT	CSAPSGGITDTQYF
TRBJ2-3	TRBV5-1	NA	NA	TGCGCCAGCAGCTTGGAAACAGGACTTAGCACAGATACGCAGTATTTT	CASSLETGLSTDTQYF
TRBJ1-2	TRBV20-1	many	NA	TGCAGTGCCATCGGGGGGGCGAGCTATGGCTACACCTTC	CSAIGGASYGYTF
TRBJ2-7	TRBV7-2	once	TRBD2	TGTGCCAGCAGCCCAACTAGCGGGGTATACGAGCAGTACTTC	CASSPTSGVYEQYF
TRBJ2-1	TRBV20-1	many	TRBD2	TGCAGTGCTAGAGACCCGAAAGGACTAGCGGGGACTGACAATGAGCAGTTCTTC	CSARDPKGLAGTDNEQFF
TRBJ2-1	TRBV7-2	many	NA	TGTGCCAGCAGCTTATACGATGAGCAGTTCTTC	CASSLYDEQFF
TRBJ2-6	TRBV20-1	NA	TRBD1	TGCAGTGCATTATACGGGACAGCCTACTCTGGGGCCAACGTCCTGACTTTC	CSALYGTAYSGANVLTF
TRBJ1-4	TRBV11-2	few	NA	TGTGCCAGCAGCCTCGGAGACCACTTTAGTGGCAGGGCATTT	CASSLGDHFSGRAF
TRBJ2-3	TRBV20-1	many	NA	TGCAGTGCTATCACCGCAACGGGGACAGATACGCAGTATTTT	CSAITATGTDTQYF
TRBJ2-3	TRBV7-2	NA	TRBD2	TGTGCCAGCAGCTTGTCCCTTAGCGGGGGGAGGTCAGATACGCAGTATTTT	CASSLSLSGGRSDTQYF
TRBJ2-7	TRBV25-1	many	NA	TGTGCCAGCAGTGAATATCCAGAGAACTACGAGCAGTACTTC	CASSEYPENYEQYF
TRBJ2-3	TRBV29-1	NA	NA	TGCAGCGTTGTAGGAGGGGGCTTGGTAGATACGCAGTATTTT	CSVVGGGLVDTQYF
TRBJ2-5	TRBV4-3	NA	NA	TGCGCCAGCAGCCAAGTCCCGGGGAACCAAGAGACCCAGTACTTC	CASSQVPGNQETQYF
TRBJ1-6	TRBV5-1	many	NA	TGCGCCAGCAGCTTGGAGCAGGGACGAATCCTCCACTTT	CASSLEQGRILHF
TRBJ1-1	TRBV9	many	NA	TGTGCCAGCAGCGGGGGGGGCGGAGATTGGTTGAACACTGAAGCTTTCTTT	CASSGGGGDWLNTEAFF
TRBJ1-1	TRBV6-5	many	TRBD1	TGTGCCAGCAGCAGAAAGACAGGGGGGAACACTGAAGCTTTCTTT	CASSRKTGGNTEAFF
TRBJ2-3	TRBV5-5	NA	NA	TGTGCCAGCAGCTTGGCACCTTTAGGGACAGATACGCAGTATTTT	CASSLAPLGTDTQYF
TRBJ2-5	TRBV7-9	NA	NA	TGTGCCAGCAGCTTAGAGGGCATGCTCCAAGAGACCCAGTACTTC	CASSLEGMLQETQYF
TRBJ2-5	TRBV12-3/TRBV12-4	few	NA	TGTGCCAGCAGCTTTACCGGGGGTTGGGAGACCCAGTACTTC	CASSFTGGWETQYF
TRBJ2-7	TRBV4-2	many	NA	TGTGCCAGCAGCCAAGTTTATGGGGACTACGAGCAGTACTTC	CASSQVYGDYEQYF
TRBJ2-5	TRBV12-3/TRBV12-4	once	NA	TGTGCCAGCAGTTTTCTGGGTCTCGGGACCCAGTACTTC	CASSFLGLGTQYF
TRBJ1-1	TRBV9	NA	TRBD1	TGTGCCAGCAGCGTAGGGGCAGGGGGCGCTTACACTGAAGCTTTCTTT	CASSVGAGGAYTEAFF
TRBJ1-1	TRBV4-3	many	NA	TGCGCCAGCAGAATCTCGGGGGGCACTGAAGCTTTCTTT	CASRISGGTEAFF
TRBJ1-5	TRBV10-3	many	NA	TGTGCCATCAGTGGAGACGGGGCCTCGTTGCCCCAGCATTTT	CAISGDGASLPQHF
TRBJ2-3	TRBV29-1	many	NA	TGCAGCGTAGAAGGCACAGATACGCAGTATTTT	CSVEGTDTQYF